This is a list of T cell receptor beta chains from one sample in a study of cytomegalovirus exposure and HLA in healthy donors. Only in-frame clones appear in the TCRdb table, and some are missing; sequencing was by immunoSEQ multiplex PCR. Counted here are about 200,000 clones, about 81% occurring once; the ten biggest clones make up 6.5%. The specimen sequenced was PBMCs. Source of these receptors: a woman between 45 and 60 years old in good health and CMV-seropositive. The CDR3 runs from the conserved cysteine through the conserved F or W. D genes are given only for firm matches. Expanded clones get a size class; other rows say once, few or many, or leave the size out.

clone_size	v_call	j_call	d_call	cdr3_length	cdr3_aa	cdr3_nt
NA	TRBV4-1	TRBJ1-6	TRBD1	15	CTSSQGDSEHSPLHF	TGCACCAGCAGCCAAGGGGACAGCGAACATTCACCCCTCCACTTT
NA	TRBV7-2	TRBJ1-5	TRBD1	16	CASSTTGSLSNQPQHF	TGTGCCAGCAGCACGACAGGGTCCCTTAGCAATCAGCCCCAGCATTTT
NA	TRBV6-5	TRBJ1-3	TRBD1	15	CASSPDRVDGNTIYF	TGTGCCAGCAGTCCCGACAGGGTGGACGGAAACACCATATATTTT
NA	TRBV6-6	TRBJ2-7	NA	15	CASSYGGGGPYEQYF	TGTGCCAGCAGTTACGGGGGTGGGGGCCCATACGAGCAGTACTTC
NA	TRBV6-5	TRBJ2-3	TRBD1	14	CASTEDRLTDTQYF	TGTGCCAGCACCGAGGACAGGCTCACAGATACGCAGTATTTT
NA	TRBV10-3	TRBJ2-2	NA	14	CAISPRGNTGELFF	TGTGCCATCAGTCCCAGGGGGAACACCGGGGAGCTGTTTTTT
NA	TRBV19	TRBJ2-1	NA	17	CASRKRTGDSMGDEQFF	TGTGCCAGTAGAAAAAGAACAGGGGACTCTATGGGGGATGAGCAGTTCTTC
once	TRBV11-2	TRBJ1-3	TRBD1	16	CASSRTQGASGNTIYF	TGTGCCAGCAGCCGAACACAGGGGGCATCTGGAAACACCATATATTTT
NA	TRBV10-3	TRBJ2-3	TRBD2	15	CATLGLAESTDTQYF	TGTGCCACCCTAGGACTAGCGGAGAGCACAGATACGCAGTATTTT
NA	TRBV28	TRBJ1-5	NA	16	CASTTRSGYSNQPQHF	TGTGCCAGCACTACGCGGTCGGGGTATAGCAATCAGCCCCAGCATTTT
NA	TRBV27	TRBJ2-5	TRBD2	15	CASSLSGGGWETQYF	TGTGCCAGCAGTTTATCTGGCGGGGGTTGGGAGACCCAGTACTTC
NA	TRBV10-3	TRBJ1-1	TRBD1	14	CAISQQGGDTEAFF	TGTGCCATCAGCCAACAGGGGGGTGACACTGAAGCTTTCTTT
NA	TRBV5-8	TRBJ2-6	TRBD2	15	CASSGLAPGANVLTF	TGTGCCAGCAGCGGACTAGCTCCCGGGGCCAACGTCCTGACTTTC
NA	TRBV7-3	TRBJ2-7	TRBD1	16	CASRPRYDRGSYEQYF	TGTGCCAGCAGACCCCGGTACGACAGGGGGTCCTACGAGCAGTACTTC
NA	TRBV28	TRBJ1-4	NA	18	CASRTPRGAEGSNEKLFF	TGTGCCAGCAGGACTCCACGGGGGGCGGAAGGGAGTAATGAAAAACTGTTTTTT
NA	TRBV7-2	TRBJ1-5	NA	13	CASSFSGGESQHF	TGTGCCAGCAGCTTTTCCGGGGGAGAGTCCCAGCATTTT
once	TRBV11-2	TRBJ1-4	NA	13	CASSLAGQGRLFF	TGTGCCAGCAGCTTAGCCGGGCAGGGCCGCCTGTTTTTT
NA	TRBV2	TRBJ2-1	NA	16	CASSDQGGGLYNEQFF	TGTGCCAGCAGTGACCAGGGTGGGGGCCTCTACAATGAGCAGTTCTTC
NA	TRBV10-3	TRBJ1-1	NA	13	CAISEQKNTEAFF	TGTGCCATCAGTGAACAGAAAAACACTGAAGCTTTCTTT
NA	TRBV27	TRBJ2-6	TRBD1	15	CAILDRAAGANVLTF	TGTGCCATCCTAGACAGGGCGGCTGGGGCCAACGTCCTGACTTTC
NA	TRBV7-6	TRBJ2-3	TRBD1	17	CASSLASTGGATDTQYF	TGTGCCAGCAGCTTAGCTTCGACAGGGGGGGCCACAGATACGCAGTATTTT
NA	TRBV10-3	TRBJ1-3	NA	13	CAISGEQLGTIYF	TGTGCCATCAGTGGTGAACAACTAGGCACCATATATTTT
NA	TRBV28	TRBJ1-2	TRBD1	16	CASSFGSRGPPYGYTF	TGTGCCAGCAGTTTTGGCTCCAGGGGGCCTCCCTATGGCTACACCTTC
once	TRBV10-2	TRBJ2-1	TRBD2	16	CASSPRLAGGLVEQFF	TGCGCCAGCAGCCCGAGACTAGCGGGAGGGTTGGTTGAGCAGTTCTTC
NA	TRBV18	TRBJ2-7	NA	14	CASSPRGDSYEQYF	TGTGCCAGCTCACCACGGGGGGACTCCTACGAGCAGTACTTC
NA	TRBV5-6	TRBJ2-5	NA	14	CASSSLAGPGTQYF	TGTGCCAGCAGCTCCCTCGCTGGCCCTGGGACCCAGTACTTC
NA	TRBV7-9	TRBJ2-1	NA	15	CASSLFGEVDNEQFF	TGTGCCAGCAGCTTATTCGGTGAAGTGGACAATGAGCAGTTCTTC
few	TRBV7-9	TRBJ2-7	TRBD1	14	CASSPGTAAYEQYF	TGTGCCAGCAGCCCCGGGACAGCTGCCTACGAGCAGTACTTC
NA	TRBV5-6	TRBJ2-7	TRBD1	14	CASSPPTGGNEQYF	TGTGCCAGCAGCCCGCCGACAGGGGGGAACGAGCAGTACTTC
NA	TRBV6-5	TRBJ2-1	TRBD2	14	CASSLAGGRGEQFF	TGTGCCAGCAGCCTAGCGGGGGGCCGGGGTGAGCAGTTCTTC
NA	TRBV5-1	TRBJ2-1	TRBD2	15	CASSLLASGSNEQFF	TGCGCCAGCAGCTTGCTGGCTAGCGGGAGCAATGAGCAGTTCTTC
NA	TRBV20-1	TRBJ2-5	NA	11	CSASNLETQYF	TGCAGTGCTTCTAATCTGGAGACCCAGTACTTC
NA	TRBV27	TRBJ2-1	TRBD1	18	CASSPDIPGQAPYNEQFF	TGTGCCAGCAGTCCAGATATCCCGGGACAGGCCCCTTACAATGAGCAGTTCTTC
NA	TRBV7-2	TRBJ2-5	NA	15	CASSLGHSESETQYF	TGTGCCAGCAGCTTGGGACATAGCGAGTCGGAGACCCAGTACTTC
NA	TRBV28	TRBJ2-7	NA	11	CASSSGYEQYF	TGTGCCAGCAGTTCAGGCTACGAGCAGTACTTC
NA	TRBV18	TRBJ1-2	NA	14	CASSPGQYQGGYTF	TGTGCCAGCTCACCCGGACAGTACCAAGGGGGCTACACCTTC
NA	TRBV4-1	TRBJ2-6	NA	18	CASSQAMEGASGANVLTF	TGCGCCAGCAGCCAAGCCATGGAGGGGGCGAGTGGGGCCAACGTCCTGACTTTC
NA	TRBV7-9	TRBJ1-1	TRBD1	13	CASTQGQGTGAFF	TGTGCCAGCACCCAAGGACAGGGCACTGGAGCTTTCTTT
NA	TRBV27	TRBJ2-1	TRBD1	15	CASSSRDRPYNEQFF	TGTGCCAGCAGTAGCCGGGACAGGCCTTACAATGAGCAGTTCTTC
few	TRBV6-1	TRBJ2-2	TRBD2	12	CASRLAGDGVFF	TGTGCCAGCCGACTAGCGGGCGATGGGGTGTTTTTT
NA	TRBV2	TRBJ1-1	NA	13	CASSDMGSTEAFF	TGTGCCAGCAGTGATATGGGGAGCACTGAAGCTTTCTTT
NA	TRBV28	TRBJ1-5	NA	12	CASSQGGQPQHF	TGTGCCAGCAGTCAGGGAGGCCAGCCCCAGCATTTT
NA	TRBV5-4	TRBJ1-1	NA	14	CASSLWGGNTEAFF	TGTGCCAGCAGCCTATGGGGGGGGAACACTGAAGCTTTCTTT
NA	TRBV7-2	TRBJ2-3	NA	12	CASSLGKLSWYF	TGTGCCAGCAGCTTAGGAAAACTGAGCTGGTATTTT
few	TRBV29-1	TRBJ2-5	TRBD1	14	CSVDRQGAKETQYF	TGCAGCGTTGATCGGCAGGGGGCAAAAGAGACCCAGTACTTC
NA	TRBV5-5	TRBJ2-6	NA	17	CASSLVRLASGANVLTF	TGTGCCAGCAGCTTGGTCAGGTTGGCCTCTGGGGCCAACGTCCTGACTTTC
NA	TRBV28	TRBJ1-3	TRBD1	16	CASSRSQGNLGNTIYF	TGTGCCAGCAGTAGATCACAGGGGAACCTGGGAAACACCATATATTTT
NA	TRBV6-6	TRBJ1-2	NA	15	CASSYTTGVVNDYTF	TGTGCCAGCAGTTACACTACAGGTGTAGTTAATGACTACACCTTC
NA	TRBV7-3	TRBJ2-3	TRBD1	16	CASRSPGGPAADTQYF	TGTGCCAGCAGGTCACCAGGGGGCCCCGCCGCAGATACGCAGTATTTT
NA	TRBV6-6	TRBJ1-1	TRBD1	15	CASRTGTGPWAEAFF	TGTGCCAGCAGAACCGGGACAGGGCCGTGGGCTGAAGCTTTCTTT
NA	TRBV27	TRBJ2-7	TRBD1	16	CASSFRGTGDSYEQYF	TGTGCCAGCAGTTTCAGGGGGACAGGGGACTCCTACGAGCAGTACTTC
NA	TRBV29-1	TRBJ2-3	NA	12	CSVDSRTDTQYF	TGCAGCGTCGACAGTCGCACAGATACGCAGTATTTT
NA	TRBV7-8	TRBJ1-1	TRBD1	15	CASSLDGTGAIEAFF	TGTGCCAGCAGCTTAGATGGGACAGGGGCGATTGAAGCTTTCTTT
NA	TRBV5-4	TRBJ2-7	TRBD1	14	CASSPWTGGGEQYF	TGTGCCAGCAGCCCATGGACAGGGGGAGGCGAGCAGTACTTC
NA	TRBV18	TRBJ1-6	TRBD1	15	CASSGQGEGNSPLHF	TGTGCCAGCTCAGGACAGGGGGAAGGTAATTCACCCCTCCACTTT
NA	TRBV9	TRBJ1-2	TRBD1	16	CASSVAGTGTSYGYTF	TGTGCCAGCAGCGTAGCCGGGACAGGGACGAGTTATGGCTACACCTTC
once	TRBV6-1	TRBJ1-5	NA	14	CASNDRGEAQPQHF	TGTGCCAGCAACGATAGGGGCGAGGCCCAGCCCCAGCATTTT
NA	TRBV7-2	TRBJ1-5	NA	16	CASSPRQGGRFGTQHF	TGTGCCAGCAGCCCCCGGCAGGGCGGTAGGTTTGGGACCCAGCATTTT